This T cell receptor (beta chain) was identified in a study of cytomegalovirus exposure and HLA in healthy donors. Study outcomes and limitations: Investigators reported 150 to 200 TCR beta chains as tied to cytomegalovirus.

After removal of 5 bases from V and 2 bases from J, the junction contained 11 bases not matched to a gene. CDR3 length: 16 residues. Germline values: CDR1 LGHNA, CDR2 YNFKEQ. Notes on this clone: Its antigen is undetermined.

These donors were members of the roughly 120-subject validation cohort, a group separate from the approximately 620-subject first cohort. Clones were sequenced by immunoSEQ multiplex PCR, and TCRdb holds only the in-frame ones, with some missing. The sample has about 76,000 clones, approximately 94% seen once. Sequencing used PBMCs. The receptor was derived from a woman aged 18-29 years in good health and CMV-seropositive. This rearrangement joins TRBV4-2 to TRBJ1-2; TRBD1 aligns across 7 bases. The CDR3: CASSDRDFSENYGYTF. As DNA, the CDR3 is TGTGCCAGCAGCGACAGGGACTTTTCAGAAAACTATGGCTACACCTTC.